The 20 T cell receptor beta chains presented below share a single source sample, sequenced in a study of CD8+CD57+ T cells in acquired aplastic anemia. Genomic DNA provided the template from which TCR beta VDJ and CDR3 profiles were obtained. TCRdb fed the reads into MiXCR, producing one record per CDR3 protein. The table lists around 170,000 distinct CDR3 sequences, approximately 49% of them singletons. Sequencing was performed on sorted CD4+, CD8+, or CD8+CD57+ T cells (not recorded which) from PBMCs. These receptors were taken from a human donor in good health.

CDR3: CATSDRNYGYTF. CDR3 in DNA: TGTGCCACCAGTGACAGGAACTATGGCTACACCTTC. The chain combines TRBV24-1 with TRBJ1-2; no firm D call. CDR3 size: 12 residues. Trimming left V 4 bases short and J 2 bases short, with 4 bases between. CDR1 and CDR2 (germline): KGHDR, SFDVKD.

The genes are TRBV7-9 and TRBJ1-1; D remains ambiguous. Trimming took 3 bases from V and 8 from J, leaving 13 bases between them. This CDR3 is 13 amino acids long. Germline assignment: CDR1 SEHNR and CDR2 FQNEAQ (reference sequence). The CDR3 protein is CASSFRSESEAFF. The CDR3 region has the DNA TGTGCCAGCAGCTTTAGGTCTGAATCGGAAGCTTTCTTT. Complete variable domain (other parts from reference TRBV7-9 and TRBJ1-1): DTGVSQNPRHKITKRGQNVTFRCDPISEHNRLYWYRQTLGQGPEFLTYFQNEAQLEKSRLLSDRFSAERPKGSFSTLEIQRTEQGDSAMYLCASSFRSESEAFFGQGTRLTVV.

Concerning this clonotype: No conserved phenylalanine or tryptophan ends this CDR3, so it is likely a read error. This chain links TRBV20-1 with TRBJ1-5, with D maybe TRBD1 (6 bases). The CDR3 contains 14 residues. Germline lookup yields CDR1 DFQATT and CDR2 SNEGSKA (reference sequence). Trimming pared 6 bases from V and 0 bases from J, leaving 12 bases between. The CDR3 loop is CSAPGQSSNQPQHS. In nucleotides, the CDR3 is TGCAGTGCCCCGGGACAAAGTAGCAATCAGCCCCAGCATTCT.

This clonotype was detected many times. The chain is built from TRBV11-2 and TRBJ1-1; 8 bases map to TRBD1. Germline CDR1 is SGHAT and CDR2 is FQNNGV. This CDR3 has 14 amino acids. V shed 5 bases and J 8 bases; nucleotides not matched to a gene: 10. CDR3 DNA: TGTGCCAGCAGCATCCACGGACAGGGCCTCGAAGCTTTCTTT. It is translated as CASSIHGQGLEAFF.

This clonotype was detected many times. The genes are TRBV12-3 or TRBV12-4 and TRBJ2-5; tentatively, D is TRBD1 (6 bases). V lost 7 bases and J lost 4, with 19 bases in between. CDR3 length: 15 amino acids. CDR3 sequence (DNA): TGTGCCAGCAAGACAGGCACAAGTCATGTAGAGACCCAGTACTTC. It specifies CASKTGTSHVETQYF.

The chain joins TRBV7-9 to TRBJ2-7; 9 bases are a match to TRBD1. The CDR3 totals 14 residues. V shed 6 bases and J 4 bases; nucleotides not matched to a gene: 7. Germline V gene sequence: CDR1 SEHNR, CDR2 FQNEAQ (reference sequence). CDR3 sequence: CASRGTGKGYEQYF. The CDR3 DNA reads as TGTGCCAGCAGGGGGACAGGGAAAGGGTACGAGCAGTACTTC.

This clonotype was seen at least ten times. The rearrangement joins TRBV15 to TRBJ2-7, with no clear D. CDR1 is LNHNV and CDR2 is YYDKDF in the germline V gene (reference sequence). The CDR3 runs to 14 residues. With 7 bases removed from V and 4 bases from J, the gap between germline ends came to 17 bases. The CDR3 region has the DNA TGTGCCACCACCATGGATCGGAAAGCTTACGAGCAGTACTTC. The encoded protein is CATTMDRKAYEQYF.

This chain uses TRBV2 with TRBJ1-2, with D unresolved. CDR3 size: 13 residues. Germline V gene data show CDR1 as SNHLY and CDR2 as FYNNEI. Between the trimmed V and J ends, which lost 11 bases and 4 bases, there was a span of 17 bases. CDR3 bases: TGTGCCCACCGGACCCCAATGGGCTATGGCTACACCTTC. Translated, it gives CAHRTPMGYGYTF. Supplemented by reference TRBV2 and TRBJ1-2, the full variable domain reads EPEVTQTPSHQVTQMGQEVILRCVPISNHLYFYWYRQILGQKVEFLVSFYNNEISEKSEIFDDQFSVERPDGSNFTLKIRSTKLEDSAMYFCAHRTPMGYGYTFGSGTRLTVV.

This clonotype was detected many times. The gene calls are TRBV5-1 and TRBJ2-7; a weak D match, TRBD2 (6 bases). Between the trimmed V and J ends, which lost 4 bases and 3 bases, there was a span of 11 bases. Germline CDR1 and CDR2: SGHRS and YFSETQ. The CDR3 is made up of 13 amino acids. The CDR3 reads CASSLEGNYEQYF. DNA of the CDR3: TGCGCCAGCAGCCTGGAGGGAAACTACGAGCAGTACTTC.

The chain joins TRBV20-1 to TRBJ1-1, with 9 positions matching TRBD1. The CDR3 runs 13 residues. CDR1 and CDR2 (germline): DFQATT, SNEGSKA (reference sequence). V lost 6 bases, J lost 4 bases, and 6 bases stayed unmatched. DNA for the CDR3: TGCAGTGCAAGGACAGGGGATGTCACTGAAGCTTTCTTT. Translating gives CSARTGDVTEAFF.

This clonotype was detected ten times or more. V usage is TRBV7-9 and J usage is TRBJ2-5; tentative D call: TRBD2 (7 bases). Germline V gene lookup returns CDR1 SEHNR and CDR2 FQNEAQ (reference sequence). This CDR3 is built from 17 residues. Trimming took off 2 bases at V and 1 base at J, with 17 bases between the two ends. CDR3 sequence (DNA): TGTGCCAGCAGCTTATCGGGGGGACGACAGGCCCAAGAGACCCAGTACTTC. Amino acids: CASSLSGGRQAQETQYF.

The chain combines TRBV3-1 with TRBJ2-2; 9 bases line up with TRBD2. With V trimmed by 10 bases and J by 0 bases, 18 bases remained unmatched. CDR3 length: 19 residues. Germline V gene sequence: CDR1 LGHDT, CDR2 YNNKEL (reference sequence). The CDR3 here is CATSPRVAGGLPNTGELFF. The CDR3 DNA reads TGTGCCACCTCCCCCCGCGTGGCGGGAGGGCTCCCGAACACCGGGGAGCTGTTTTTT.

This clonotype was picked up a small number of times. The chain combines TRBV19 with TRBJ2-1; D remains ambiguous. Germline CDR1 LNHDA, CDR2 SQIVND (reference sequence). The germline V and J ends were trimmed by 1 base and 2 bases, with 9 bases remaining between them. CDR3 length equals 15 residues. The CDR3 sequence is CASSIGSGAYNEQFF. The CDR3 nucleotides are TGTGCCAGTAGTATAGGGAGTGGCGCCTACAATGAGCAGTTCTTC.

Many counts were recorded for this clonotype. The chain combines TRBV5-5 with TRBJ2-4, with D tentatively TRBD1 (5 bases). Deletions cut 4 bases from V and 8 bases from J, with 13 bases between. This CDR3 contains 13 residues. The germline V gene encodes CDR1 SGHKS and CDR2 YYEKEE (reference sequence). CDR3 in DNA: TGTGCCAGCAGCCTTGTACAGGCCGACATTCAGTACTTC. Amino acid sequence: CASSLVQADIQYF. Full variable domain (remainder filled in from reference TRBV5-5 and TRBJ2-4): DAGVTQSPTHLIKTRGQQVTLRCSPISGHKSVSWYQQVLGQGPQFIFQYYEKEERGRGNFPDRFSARQFPNYSSELNVNALLLGDSALYLCASSLVQADIQYFGAGTRLSVL.

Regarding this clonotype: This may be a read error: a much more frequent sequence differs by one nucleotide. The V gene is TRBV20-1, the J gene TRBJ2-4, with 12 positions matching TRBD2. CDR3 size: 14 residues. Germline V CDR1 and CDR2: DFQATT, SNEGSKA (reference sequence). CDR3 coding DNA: TGCAATGCTACTCTAGCGGGAGGGGGGAACATTCAGTACTTC. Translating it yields CNATLAGGGNIQYF.

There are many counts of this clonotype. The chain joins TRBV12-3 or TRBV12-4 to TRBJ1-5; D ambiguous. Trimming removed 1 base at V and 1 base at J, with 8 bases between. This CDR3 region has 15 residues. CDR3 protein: CASSLEGRSNQPQHF. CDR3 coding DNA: TGTGCCAGCAGTTTAGAAGGCAGAAGCAATCAGCCCCAGCATTTT.

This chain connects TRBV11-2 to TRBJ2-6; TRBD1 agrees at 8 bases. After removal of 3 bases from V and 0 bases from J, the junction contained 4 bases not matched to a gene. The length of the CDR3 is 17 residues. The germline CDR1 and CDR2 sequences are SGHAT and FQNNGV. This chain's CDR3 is CASSFGTGYSGANVLTF. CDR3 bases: TGTGCCAGCAGCTTCGGGACAGGTTACTCTGGGGCCAACGTCCTGACTTTC. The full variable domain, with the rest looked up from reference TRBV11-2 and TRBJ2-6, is EAGVAQSPRYKIIEKRQSVAFWCNPISGHATLYWYQQILGQGPKLLIQFQNNGVVDDSQLPKDRFSAERLKGVDSTLKIQPAKLEDSAVYLCASSFGTGYSGANVLTFGAGSRLTVL.

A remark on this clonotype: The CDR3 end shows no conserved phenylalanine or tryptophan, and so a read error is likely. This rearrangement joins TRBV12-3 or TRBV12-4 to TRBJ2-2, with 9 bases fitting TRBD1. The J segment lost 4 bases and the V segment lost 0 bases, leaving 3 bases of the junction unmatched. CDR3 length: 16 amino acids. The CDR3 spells CASSLAQGAITGELFL. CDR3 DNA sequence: TGTGCCAGCAGTTTAGCACAGGGGGCTATCACCGGGGAGCTGTTTTTA.

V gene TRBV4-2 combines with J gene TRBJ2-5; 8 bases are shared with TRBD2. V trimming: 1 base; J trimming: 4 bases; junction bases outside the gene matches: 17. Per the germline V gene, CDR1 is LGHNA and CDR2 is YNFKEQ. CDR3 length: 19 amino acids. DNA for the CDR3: TGTGCCAGCAGCCAAGGCGTGGCGGGAGGCCCCCTCTCTGGAGAGACCCAGTACTTC. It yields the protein CASSQGVAGGPLSGETQYF.

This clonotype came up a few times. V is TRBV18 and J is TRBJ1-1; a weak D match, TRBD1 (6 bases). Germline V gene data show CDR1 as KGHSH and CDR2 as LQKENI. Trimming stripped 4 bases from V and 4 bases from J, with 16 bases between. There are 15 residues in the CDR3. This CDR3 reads CASSQSGQVGTEAFF. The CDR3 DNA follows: TGTGCCAGCTCACAATCGGGACAAGTTGGCACTGAAGCTTTCTTT. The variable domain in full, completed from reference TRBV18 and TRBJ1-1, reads NAGVMQNPRHLVRRRGQEARLRCSPMKGHSHVYWYRQLPEEGLKFMVYLQKENIIDESGMPKERFSAEFPKEGPSILRIQQVVRGDSAAYFCASSQSGQVGTEAFFGQGTRLTVV.